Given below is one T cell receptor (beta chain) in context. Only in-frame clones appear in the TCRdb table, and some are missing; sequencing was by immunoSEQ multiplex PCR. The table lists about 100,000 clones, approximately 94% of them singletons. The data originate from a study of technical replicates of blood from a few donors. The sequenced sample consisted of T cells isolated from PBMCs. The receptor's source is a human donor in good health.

The CDR3 reads CASRPPQGNEQFF. DNA of the CDR3: TGTGCCAGCAGACCCCCACAGGGAAATGAGCAGTTCTTC. The chain is built from TRBV27 and TRBJ2-1; D is possibly TRBD1 (6 bases). Trimming took off 6 bases at V and 7 bases at J, with 13 bases between the two ends. Looked up from germline, CDR1 is MNHEY and CDR2 is SMNVEV (reference sequence). CDR3 length equals 13 residues.